This passage covers 3 T cell receptor beta chains from one sample sequenced in a study of shared clonotypes between healthy human individuals. The data were produced by immunoSEQ multiplex PCR, yet TCRdb's version contains in-frame clones alone and is incomplete. Of a few hundred thousand clones in the sample, around 78% were seen once. Sequenced input: PBMCs. All receptors come from a middle-aged woman in good health. Some clones in this sample may be carry-over from other donors' samples.

Remarks on this clone: This clone may be a read error of a much larger clone one base away. The gene calls are TRBV5-6 and TRBJ2-6; D perhaps matches TRBD2 (6 bases). The CDR3 length is 17 residues. Germline CDR1 and CDR2: SGHDT and YYEEEE. CDR3: CASSLGLEASEANVLTF. The CDR3 DNA follows: TGTGCCAGCAGCTTGGGACTAGAGGCCTCTGAGGCCAACGTCCTGACTTTC.

This clone was seen a single time. The chain has TRBV19 and TRBJ2-7, with 11 bases identical to TRBD2. The CDR3 length is 14 residues. The trim removed 5 bases at V and 5 bases at J, leaving 5 bases unmatched. Germline V CDR1 and CDR2: LNHDA, SQIVND (reference sequence). This CDR3 reads CASSSPGLADEQYF. Here the CDR3 DNA reads TGTGCCAGTAGTTCCCCGGGACTAGCGGACGAGCAGTACTTC.

A few counts support this clone. V is TRBV4-3 and J is TRBJ1-5, with TRBD1 matching 9 bases. The CDR3 is 16 amino acids. CDR1 LGHNA and CDR2 YSLEER come from the germline V gene. The ends lost 4 bases at V and 0 bases at J; junction bases unmatched: 4. The chain's CDR3 is CASSPGTGYSNQPQHF. Written as DNA, the CDR3 is TGCGCCAGCAGCCCTGGGACAGGGTATAGCAATCAGCCCCAGCATTTT.